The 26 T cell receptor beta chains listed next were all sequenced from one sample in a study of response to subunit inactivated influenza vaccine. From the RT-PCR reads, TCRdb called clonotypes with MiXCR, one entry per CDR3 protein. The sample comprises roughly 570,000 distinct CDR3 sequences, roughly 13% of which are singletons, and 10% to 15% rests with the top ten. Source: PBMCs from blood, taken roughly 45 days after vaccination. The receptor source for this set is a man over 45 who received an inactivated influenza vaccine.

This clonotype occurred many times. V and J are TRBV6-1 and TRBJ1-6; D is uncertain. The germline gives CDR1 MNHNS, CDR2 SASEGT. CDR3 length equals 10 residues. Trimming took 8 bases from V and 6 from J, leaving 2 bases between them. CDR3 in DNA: TGTGCCAGCCTTAATTCACCCCTCCACTTT. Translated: CASLNSPLHF.

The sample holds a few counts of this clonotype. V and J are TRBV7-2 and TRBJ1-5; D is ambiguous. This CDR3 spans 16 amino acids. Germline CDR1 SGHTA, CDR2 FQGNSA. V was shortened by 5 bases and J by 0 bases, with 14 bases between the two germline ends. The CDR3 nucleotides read TGTGCCAGCAGCCCCAGGAGGTCGGATAGCAATCAGCCCCAGCATTTT. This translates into CASSPRRSDSNQPQHF.

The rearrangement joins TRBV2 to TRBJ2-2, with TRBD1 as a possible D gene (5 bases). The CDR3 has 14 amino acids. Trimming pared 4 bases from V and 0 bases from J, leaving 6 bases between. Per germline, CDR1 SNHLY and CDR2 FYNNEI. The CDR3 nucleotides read TGTGCCAGCAGTGGACAGACGAACACCGGGGAGCTGTTTTTT. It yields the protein CASSGQTNTGELFF.

The CDR3 DNA reads as TGTGCCATCAGTGCGGGACGAAAGAATCAGCCCCAGCATTTT. It encodes CAISAGRKNQPQHF. V is TRBV10-3 and J is TRBJ1-5; possible D gene TRBD1, 5 bases. The CDR3 totals 14 residues. Trimming cost V 4 bases and J 4 bases, with 11 bases left between them. Germline CDR1 reads ENHRY; CDR2 reads SYGVKD.

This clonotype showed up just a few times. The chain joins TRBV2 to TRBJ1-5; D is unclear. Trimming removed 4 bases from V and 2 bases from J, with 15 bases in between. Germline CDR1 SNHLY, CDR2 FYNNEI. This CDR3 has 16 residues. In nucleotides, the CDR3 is TGTGCCAGCAGTGCGGGAAAACCACATGGCAATCAGCCCCAGCATTTT. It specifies CASSAGKPHGNQPQHF.

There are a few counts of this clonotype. CDR3 in amino acids: CASSFGGPSYNEQFF. Here the CDR3 DNA reads TGTGCCAGCAGTTTCGGGGGGCCTTCCTACAATGAGCAGTTCTTC. V is TRBV28 and J is TRBJ2-1; tentatively, D is TRBD2 (7 bases). Trimming pared 3 bases from V and 1 base from J, leaving 10 bases between. CDR3 size: 15 residues. CDR1 and CDR2 (germline): MDHEN, SYDVKM.

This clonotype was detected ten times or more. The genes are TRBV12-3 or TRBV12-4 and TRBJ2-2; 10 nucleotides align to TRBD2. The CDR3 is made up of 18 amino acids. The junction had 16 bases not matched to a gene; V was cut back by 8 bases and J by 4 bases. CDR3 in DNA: TGTGCCAGCCTAACAACTTACCCGGGACTAGCGCCCACCGGGGAGCTGTTTTTT. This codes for CASLTTYPGLAPTGELFF.

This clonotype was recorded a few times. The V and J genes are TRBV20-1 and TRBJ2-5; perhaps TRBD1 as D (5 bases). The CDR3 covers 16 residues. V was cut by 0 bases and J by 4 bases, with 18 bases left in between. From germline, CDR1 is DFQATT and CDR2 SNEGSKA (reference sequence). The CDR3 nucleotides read TGCAGTGCTAGAGAGGGGTGGCAGGGCCAGCCAGAGACCCAGTACTTC. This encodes CSAREGWQGQPETQYF.

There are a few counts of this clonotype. The CDR3 protein is CSARGTGNQETQYF. DNA of the CDR3: TGCAGTGCTAGGGGGACAGGGAACCAAGAGACCCAGTACTTC. The chain links TRBV20-1 to TRBJ2-5; TRBD1 matches 9 bases. Germline V CDR1 and CDR2: DFQATT, SNEGSKA (reference sequence). This CDR3 region has 14 residues. J was trimmed by 0 bases and V by 3 bases; bases with no gene match: 2.

The CDR3: CASSSTGVAYEQYF. The CDR3 coding sequence is TGTGCCAGCAGCTCGACAGGGGTCGCCTACGAGCAGTACTTC. The V gene is TRBV5-6, the J gene TRBJ2-7, with 8 bases identical to TRBD1. V shed 3 bases and J 2 bases; nucleotides not matched to a gene: 4. Per the germline V gene, CDR1 is SGHDT and CDR2 is YYEEEE. The CDR3 covers 14 residues.

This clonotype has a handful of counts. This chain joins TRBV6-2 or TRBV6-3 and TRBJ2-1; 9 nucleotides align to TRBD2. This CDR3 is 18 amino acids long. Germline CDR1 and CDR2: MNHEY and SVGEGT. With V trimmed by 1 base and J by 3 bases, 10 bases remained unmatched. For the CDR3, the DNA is TGTGCCAGCAGTTACTTGGCGGGAGGGCCGACTTACTACAATGAGCAGTTCTTC. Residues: CASSYLAGGPTYYNEQFF.

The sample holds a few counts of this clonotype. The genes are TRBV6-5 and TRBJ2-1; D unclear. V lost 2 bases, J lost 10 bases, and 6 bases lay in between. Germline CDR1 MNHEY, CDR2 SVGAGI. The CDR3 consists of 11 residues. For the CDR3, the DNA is TGTGCCAGCAGTTACCCCGGGGAGCAGTTCTTC. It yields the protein CASSYPGEQFF.

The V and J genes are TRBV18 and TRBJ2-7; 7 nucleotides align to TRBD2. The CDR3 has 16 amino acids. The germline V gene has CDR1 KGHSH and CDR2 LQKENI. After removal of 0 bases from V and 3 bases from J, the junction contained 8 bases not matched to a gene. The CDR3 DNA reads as TGTGCCAGCTCACCACCCTCCGGGGGGAGGGTCTACGAGCAGTACTTC. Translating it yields CASSPPSGGRVYEQYF.

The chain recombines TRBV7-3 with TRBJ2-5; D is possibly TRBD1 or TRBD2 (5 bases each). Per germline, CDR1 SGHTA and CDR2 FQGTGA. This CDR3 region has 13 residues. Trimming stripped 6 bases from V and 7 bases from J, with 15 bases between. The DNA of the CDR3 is TGTGCCAGCAGGGACTCTGGGACCGGGACCCAGTACTTC. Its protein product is CASRDSGTGTQYF. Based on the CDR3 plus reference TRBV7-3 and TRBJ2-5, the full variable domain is GAGVSQTPSNKVTEKGKYVELRCDPISGHTALYWYRQSLGQGPEFLIYFQGTGAADDSGLPNDRFFAVRPEGSVSTLKIQRTERGDSAVYLCASRDSGTGTQYFGPGTRLLVL.

CDR3 in amino acids: CASSYGTAGTQYF. In DNA, the CDR3 is TGTGCCAGCAGCTACGGGACAGCCGGGACCCAGTACTTC. The V call is TRBV7-6, the J call TRBJ2-5; TRBD1 agrees at 7 bases. J gave up 7 bases and V 4 bases, and 6 bases lay outside the gene matches. This CDR3 is built from 13 residues. Germline V lookup: CDR1 SGHVS, CDR2 FNYEAQ.

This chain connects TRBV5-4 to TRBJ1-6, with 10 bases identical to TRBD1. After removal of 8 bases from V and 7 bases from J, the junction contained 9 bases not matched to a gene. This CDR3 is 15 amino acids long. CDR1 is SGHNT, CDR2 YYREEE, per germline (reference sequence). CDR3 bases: TGTGCCAGGACACAGACGGGACAGGGGAATTCACCCCTCCACTTT. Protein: CARTQTGQGNSPLHF.

CDR3 bases: TGTGCCAGCAGTAACCGACTAGCCTATGAGCAGTTCTTC. Amino acid sequence: CASSNRLAYEQFF. The chain combines TRBV2 with TRBJ2-1; 7 positions agree with TRBD2. The CDR3 contains 13 residues. The germline CDR1 and CDR2 sequences are SNHLY and FYNNEI. With 5 bases clipped from V and 8 bases from J, the junction kept 6 bases outside the gene matches.

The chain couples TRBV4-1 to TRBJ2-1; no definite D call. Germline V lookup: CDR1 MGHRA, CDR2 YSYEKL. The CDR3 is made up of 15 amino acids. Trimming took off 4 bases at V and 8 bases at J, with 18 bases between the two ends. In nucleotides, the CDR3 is TGCGCCAGCAGCCGTACCCTTACTACGGCAGATGAGCAGTTCTTC. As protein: CASSRTLTTADEQFF.

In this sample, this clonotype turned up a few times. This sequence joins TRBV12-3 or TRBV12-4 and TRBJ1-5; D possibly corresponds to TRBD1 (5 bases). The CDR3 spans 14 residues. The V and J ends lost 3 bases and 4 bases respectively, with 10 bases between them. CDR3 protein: CASSFGRENQPQHF. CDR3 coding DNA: TGTGCCAGCAGTTTCGGCAGGGAAAATCAGCCCCAGCATTTT.

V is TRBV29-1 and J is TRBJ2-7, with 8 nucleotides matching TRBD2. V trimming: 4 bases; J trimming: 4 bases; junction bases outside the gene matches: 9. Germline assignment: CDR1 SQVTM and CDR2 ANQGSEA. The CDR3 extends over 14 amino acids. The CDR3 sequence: CSVAPRIAGYEQYF. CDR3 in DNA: TGCAGCGTTGCCCCGCGCATAGCGGGATACGAGCAGTACTTC.

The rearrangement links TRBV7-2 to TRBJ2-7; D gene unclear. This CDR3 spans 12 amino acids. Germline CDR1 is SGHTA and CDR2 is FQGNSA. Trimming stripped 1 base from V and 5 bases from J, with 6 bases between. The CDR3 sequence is CASSLVLNEQYF. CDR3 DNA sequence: TGTGCCAGCAGCTTAGTGTTAAACGAGCAGTACTTC.

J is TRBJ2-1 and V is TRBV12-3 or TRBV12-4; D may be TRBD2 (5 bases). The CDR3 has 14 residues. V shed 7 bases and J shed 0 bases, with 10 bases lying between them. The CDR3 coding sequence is TGTGCCAGCAAGCAGGACTCCTCCTACAATGAGCAGTTCTTC. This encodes CASKQDSSYNEQFF.

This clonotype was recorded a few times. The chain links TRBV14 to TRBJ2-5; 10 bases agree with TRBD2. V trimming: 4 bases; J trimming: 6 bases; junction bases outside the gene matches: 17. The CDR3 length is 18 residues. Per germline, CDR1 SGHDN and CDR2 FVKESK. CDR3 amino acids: CASSPRTSGVGWIQTQYF. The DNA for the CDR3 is TGTGCCAGCAGCCCTCGGACTAGCGGAGTAGGTTGGATACAGACCCAGTACTTC.

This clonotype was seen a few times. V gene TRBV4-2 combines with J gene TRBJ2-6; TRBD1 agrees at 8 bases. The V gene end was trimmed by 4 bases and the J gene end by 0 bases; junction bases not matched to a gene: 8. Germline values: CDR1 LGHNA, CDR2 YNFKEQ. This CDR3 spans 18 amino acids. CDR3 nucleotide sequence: TGTGCCAGCAGCCGGGGGGACAGGAGTAGCTCTGGGGCCAACGTCCTGACTTTC. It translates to CASSRGDRSSSGANVLTF.

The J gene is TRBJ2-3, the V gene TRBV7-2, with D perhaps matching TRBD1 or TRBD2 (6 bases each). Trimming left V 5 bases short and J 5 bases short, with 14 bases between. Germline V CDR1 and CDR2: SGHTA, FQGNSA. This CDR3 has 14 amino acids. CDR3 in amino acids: CASSPMGGLDTQYF. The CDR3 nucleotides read TGTGCCAGCAGCCCCATGGGGGGCCTAGATACGCAGTATTTT. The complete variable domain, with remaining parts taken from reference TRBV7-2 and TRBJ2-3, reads GAGVSQSPSNKVTEKGKDVELRCDPISGHTALYWYRQSLGQGLEFLIYFQGNSAPDKSGLPSDRFSAERTGGSVSTLTIQRTQQEDSAVYLCASSPMGGLDTQYFGPGTRLTVL.

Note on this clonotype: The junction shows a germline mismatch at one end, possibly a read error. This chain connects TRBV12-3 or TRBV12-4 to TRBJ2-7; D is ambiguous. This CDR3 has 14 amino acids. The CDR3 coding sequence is TGTGCCAGCAGCCCAGCCGGGTCCTCCTACCAGCAGTACTTC. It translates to CASSPAGSSYQQYF.